The text below deals with one T cell receptor (beta chain). Its specificity is unknown. The data derive from a study of T cell responses to AZD1222 COVID-19 vaccine. This CDR3 region has 14 residues. V lost 10 bases to trimming and J lost 3 bases, with 18 bases between them. Germline CDR1 is MDHEN and CDR2 is SYDVKM. Study observations and caveats: Repertoires were sampled only after the peak T cell response.

Sequencing was performed with immunoSEQ multiplex PCR; in TCRdb, only in-frame clones are kept and a portion is missing. The data contain about 140,000 clones, approximately 89% of them singletons. This receptor was taken from an adult in good health. Sequenced material: peripheral blood, taken on day 0 of AZD1222 vaccination. This chain uses TRBV28 with TRBJ1-1, with a tentative D call TRBD1 (5 bases). DNA of the CDR3: TGTGCCACCGATTTCGGCGGGGCGGACACTGAAGCTTTCTTT. Translated: CATDFGGADTEAFF.